This T cell receptor (beta chain) was recovered during a study of blood T cell repertoires in COVID-19. Study summary: The United States, Italy and Spain provided the acute and convalescent COVID-19 samples. The cDNA or gDNA used as material had been derived from T cells, B-cell-depleted T cells, or PBMCs.

The table came from immunoSEQ multiplex PCR; TCRdb's copy has only in-frame clones and leaves some out. Among some 250,000 clones listed, about three quarters were seen once. This CDR3 is built from 15 residues. CDR1 is MNHEY and CDR2 is SVGAGI in the germline V gene. Trimming took off 3 bases at V and 2 bases at J, with 14 bases between the two ends. The source material was peripheral blood. This clonotype was sampled from a woman older than 75 with acute or convalescent COVID-19. The rearrangement links TRBV6-5 to TRBJ2-7, with D hard to call. The CDR3 DNA sequence: TGTGCCAGCAGTTATTCGGTGGCAGGAACCTACGAGCAGTACTTC. This gives the protein CASSYSVAGTYEQYF.